A selection of T cell receptor beta chains follows, all from one sample in a study of stem cell transplantation in POMP-related autoinflammatory disease. Clones were read by immunoSEQ multiplex PCR, and TCRdb kept only the in-frame ones, dropping some. This table has approximately 23,000 clones, around 86% appearing once. Specimen: CD4+ T cells from PBMCs, collected before stem cell transplantation. These receptors all come from a human donor with POMP-related autoinflammation and immune dysregulation (PRAID). CDR3s include the opening cysteine and the closing phenylalanine or tryptophan. A D gene is named only where the DNA matches it firmly. Clone size appears in some rows only: once, few, many, or a class for an expanded clone.

DNA: TGTGCCGCTCGAGCAGGGCAACCCTACGAGCAGTACTTC
CDR3: CAARAGQPYEQYF
size: NA
J: TRBJ2-7
D: NA
V: TRBV10-3

DNA: TGTGCCAGCAGAGGGGGTTCGGGAAGGGGCTCGGATACGCAGTATTTT
CDR3: CASRGGSGRGSDTQYF
size: NA
J: TRBJ2-3
D: NA
V: TRBV11-2

DNA: TGTGCCAGCAGCTTAGGCTTAGACGCGGAAGCCGCTTACACCGGGGAGCTGTTTTTT
CDR3: CASSLGLDAEAAYTGELFF
size: NA
J: TRBJ2-2
D: NA
V: TRBV7-6

DNA: TGTGCCAGCAGTCCTCAACAGGGGCCCCCTTATAGCAATCAGCCCCAGCATTTT
CDR3: CASSPQQGPPYSNQPQHF
size: NA
J: TRBJ1-5
D: TRBD1
V: TRBV27

DNA: TGCGCCAGCAGTGAGTGGGCCTCTGAGGGGCCTCACAATGAGCAGTTCTTC
CDR3: CASSEWASEGPHNEQFF
size: NA
J: TRBJ2-1
D: NA
V: TRBV10-1

DNA: TGTGCCAGCAGCGTAGCGGGATTTAGCACAGATACGCAGTATTTT
CDR3: CASSVAGFSTDTQYF
size: NA
J: TRBJ2-3
D: NA
V: TRBV9

DNA: TGTGCCAGCAGCTTAGTGGGACAGGGGGCATATACGCAGTATTTT
CDR3: CASSLVGQGAYTQYF
size: NA
J: TRBJ2-3
D: TRBD1
V: TRBV7-9

DNA: TGTGCCAGCAGCGTAGCGGCAGGACCCTCCTACGAGCAGTACTTC
CDR3: CASSVAAGPSYEQYF
size: NA
J: TRBJ2-7
D: NA
V: TRBV9

DNA: TGTGCCAGCAGCCCCACTAGCGGGAGGCCCACCTGGGAGACCCAGTACTTC
CDR3: CASSPTSGRPTWETQYF
size: NA
J: TRBJ2-5
D: TRBD2
V: TRBV28

DNA: TGCAGTGCCGGGGGAATCTACGAGCAGTACTTC
CDR3: CSAGGIYEQYF
size: NA
J: TRBJ2-7
D: NA
V: TRBV20-1

DNA: TGTGCCTGGAGTGTACAGGGTTTAAAGACCCAGTACTTC
CDR3: CAWSVQGLKTQYF
size: NA
J: TRBJ2-5
D: NA
V: TRBV30

DNA: TGTGCCAGCAGTGAACAAAGGGCGACTGAGCAGTTCTTC
CDR3: CASSEQRATEQFF
size: NA
J: TRBJ2-1
D: NA
V: TRBV6-1

DNA: TGTGCCAGCAGCGTAAGGTTGGACCACACAGATACGCAGTATTTT
CDR3: CASSVRLDHTDTQYF
size: NA
J: TRBJ2-3
D: NA
V: TRBV9

DNA: TGTGCCAGCAGCTCCAAACTCCGACAGGGGCCTTTATCTAGCACAGATACGCAGTATTTT
CDR3: CASSSKLRQGPLSSTDTQYF
size: NA
J: TRBJ2-3
D: TRBD1
V: TRBV7-8

DNA: TGTGCCAGCAGCGTCCTTGGACAGAACTATGGCTACACCTTC
CDR3: CASSVLGQNYGYTF
size: NA
J: TRBJ1-2
D: NA
V: TRBV9

DNA: TGTGCCAGCAGCTTTAGCCATCCTCACAATGAGCAGTTCTTC
CDR3: CASSFSHPHNEQFF
size: NA
J: TRBJ2-1
D: NA
V: TRBV7-6

DNA: TGTGCCAGCAGCCCTGGGACAGCAAACTATGGCTACACCTTC
CDR3: CASSPGTANYGYTF
size: NA
J: TRBJ1-2
D: TRBD1
V: TRBV28

DNA: TGTGCCAGCAGTTCCATTCGGGACACAATATACAATGAGCAGTTCTTC
CDR3: CASSSIRDTIYNEQFF
size: NA
J: TRBJ2-1
D: NA
V: TRBV28

DNA: TGCGCCAGCAGCTTGGACAATACGTGGGGTGAGCAGTTCTTC
CDR3: CASSLDNTWGEQFF
size: NA
J: TRBJ2-1
D: NA
V: TRBV5-1

DNA: TGTGCCAGCAGCTCCTCAAGCGGGAGAGCCACAGATACGCAGTATTTT
CDR3: CASSSSSGRATDTQYF
size: NA
J: TRBJ2-3
D: TRBD2
V: TRBV7-3

DNA: TGCGCCAGCAGCTTGGAGGGTTTCGAGCAGTTCTTC
CDR3: CASSLEGFEQFF
size: NA
J: TRBJ2-1
D: NA
V: TRBV5-1

DNA: TGTGCCAGCAGTTACTCTCGTGGACTGCTACATGCTTTCTTT
CDR3: CASSYSRGLLHAFF
size: once
J: TRBJ1-1
D: NA
V: TRBV6-5

DNA: TGTGCCAGTAGTATTTGGGTTGACTCTGGAAACACCATATATTTT
CDR3: CASSIWVDSGNTIYF
size: NA
J: TRBJ1-3
D: NA
V: TRBV19

DNA: TGTGCCAGCAGCGTAGCCTCTGGAAACACCATATATTTT
CDR3: CASSVASGNTIYF
size: NA
J: TRBJ1-3
D: NA
V: TRBV9

DNA: TGTGCCTGGAGTCCCCACGGGGGGTTGCAGTACTTC
CDR3: CAWSPHGGLQYF
size: NA
J: TRBJ2-7
D: TRBD2
V: TRBV30

DNA: TGTGCCAGCAGTCGGACAGCGACTAACTATGGCTACACCTTC
CDR3: CASSRTATNYGYTF
size: few
J: TRBJ1-2
D: NA
V: TRBV2

DNA: TGTGCCAGCAGCTCACTCACGCGGACATACGAGCAGTACTTC
CDR3: CASSSLTRTYEQYF
size: NA
J: TRBJ2-7
D: NA
V: TRBV11-2

DNA: TGTGCCAGCAGCTCTCACAACACAGATACGCAGTATTTT
CDR3: CASSSHNTDTQYF
size: NA
J: TRBJ2-3
D: NA
V: TRBV7-3

DNA: TGTGCCAGCAGCGCCCAGGAACTAGCGGGGGGTACTCACTCCTACAATGAGCAGTTCTTC
CDR3: CASSAQELAGGTHSYNEQFF
size: NA
J: TRBJ2-1
D: TRBD2
V: TRBV9

DNA: TGTGCCAGCAGCCAAGATCTGGGGGGGCTGGACACTGAAGCTTTCTTT
CDR3: CASSQDLGGLDTEAFF
size: NA
J: TRBJ1-1
D: NA
V: TRBV4-2

DNA: TGCGCCAGCAGCTTAAGGAGACAGGGGAACACCGGGGAGCTGTTTTTT
CDR3: CASSLRRQGNTGELFF
size: once
J: TRBJ2-2
D: TRBD1
V: TRBV5-1

DNA: TGTGCCAGCAGTTACCCCGACTGGGGCGAGCAGTACTTC
CDR3: CASSYPDWGEQYF
size: NA
J: TRBJ2-7
D: NA
V: TRBV6-6

DNA: TGCGCCAGCAGTGAGATGACGGGAAGCACAGATACGCAGTATTTT
CDR3: CASSEMTGSTDTQYF
size: NA
J: TRBJ2-3
D: NA
V: TRBV10-1

DNA: TGTGCCAGCACCCCACTAGCGGCTACCTACGAGCAGTACTTC
CDR3: CASTPLAATYEQYF
size: once
J: TRBJ2-7
D: TRBD2
V: TRBV6-5

DNA: TGTGCCACCAGCAGCCGGACAGGTGTGGAAAAACTGTTTTTT
CDR3: CATSSRTGVEKLFF
size: NA
J: TRBJ1-4
D: TRBD1
V: TRBV15

DNA: TGTGCCAGACCAGGAAAGACCTATGGCTACACCTTC
CDR3: CARPGKTYGYTF
size: NA
J: TRBJ1-2
D: NA
V: TRBV5-4

DNA: TGTGCCAGCAGCTTGGCGAGGGGCGCAGGCACCGGGGAGCTGTTTTTT
CDR3: CASSLARGAGTGELFF
size: NA
J: TRBJ2-2
D: NA
V: TRBV5-6